The next 15 T cell receptor beta chains were all read from a single sample in a study of cytomegalovirus exposure and HLA in healthy donors. The PCR used 60 Vbeta and 13 Jbeta primers. Assay: immunoSEQ multiplex PCR; the TCRdb copy retains only in-frame clones and omits some. Here the sample spans fewer than 150,000 clones, around three quarters being singletons. Material for sequencing was PBMCs. Receptor source: a man aged 35 to 55 in good health and CMV-seropositive.

The chain combines TRBV7-9 with TRBJ1-1; 9 bases are a match to TRBD1. CDR1 is SEHNR and CDR2 is FQNEAQ in the germline V gene (reference sequence). V gave up 5 bases and J gave up 3 bases; unmatched junction bases: 7. This CDR3 is 15 amino acids long. DNA of the CDR3: TGTGCCAGCAGCACCCCGACAGGGGGGGACACTGAAGCTTTCTTT. Its protein product is CASSTPTGGDTEAFF.

The chain employs TRBV14 and TRBJ2-7; 9 bases are shared with TRBD2. Trimming removed 0 bases from V and 4 bases from J; junction bases left unmatched: 7. The CDR3 spans 16 residues. Germline CDR1 reads SGHDN; CDR2 reads FVKESK. CDR3 DNA sequence: TGTGCCAGCAGCCAAGATTGGCTAGCGGGGCTATACGAGCAGTACTTC. This sequence encodes CASSQDWLAGLYEQYF.

This clone was detected only once. Since the CDR3 does not end with the conserved phenylalanine or tryptophan, this likely comes from a read error. The CDR3 nucleotides read TGTGCCAGCAGCCTTCAGGACAGGGAAGGCTACGAGCAGTACTCC. Its translation is CASSLQDREGYEQYS. The V gene is TRBV27, the J gene TRBJ2-7; 8 bases fit TRBD1. Germline V gene sequence: CDR1 MNHEY, CDR2 SMNVEV (reference sequence). V lost 6 bases and J lost 3; bases outside the gene matches: 10. The CDR3 runs 15 residues.

In its sample, this clone was seen once. This chain uses TRBV28 with TRBJ2-5, with 9 positions matching TRBD2. The DNA end lines up better with TRBJ2-7; the J call may be wrong. The CDR3 is 14 amino acids. Per germline, CDR1 MDHEN and CDR2 SYDVKM. The CDR3 DNA follows: TGTGCCAGCAGGCAAGGACTAGCGTTCTACGAGCAGTACTTC. Translating it yields CASRQGLAFYEQYF.

The gene calls are TRBV7-3 and TRBJ2-5, with D maybe TRBD2 (5 bases). CDR1 and CDR2 (germline): SGHTA, FQGTGA. The CDR3 loop spans 13 amino acids. V was trimmed by 4 bases and J by 5 bases, leaving 11 bases between them. In DNA, the CDR3 is TGTGCCAGCAGCTCAACTAGAACGGAGACCCAGTACTTC. It translates to CASSSTRTETQYF.

In nucleotides, the CDR3 is TGTGCCAGCAGCGCCGCGGGACAGGGTGACTACAATGAGCAGTTCTTC. This translates into CASSAAGQGDYNEQFF. The V and J genes are TRBV9 and TRBJ2-1, with 9 bases aligning to TRBD1. The CDR3 covers 16 residues. From germline, CDR1 is SGDLS and CDR2 YYNGEE. The V segment lost 3 bases and the J segment 3 bases; nucleotides outside the gene matches: 7.

The chain carries TRBV6-5 and TRBJ1-1; 8 bases are a match to TRBD1. Unmatched junction bases numbered 2, after V lost 2 bases and J lost 9 bases. The CDR3 spans 12 residues. Germline assignment: CDR1 MNHEY and CDR2 SVGAGI. The CDR3 is CASSYRTGQAFF. The CDR3 DNA reads as TGTGCCAGCAGTTACCGGACAGGGCAAGCTTTCTTT.

The genes are TRBV27 and TRBJ2-7, with 7 bases matching TRBD2. The CDR3 sequence is 12 residues long. CDR1 MNHEY and CDR2 SMNVEV come from the germline V gene (reference sequence). J lost 11 bases, V lost 1 base, and 5 bases had no gene match. The CDR3 nucleotides read TGTGCCAGCAGTTTATTTAAGGGGAGGGAGTACTTC. This codes for CASSLFKGREYF.

The chain joins TRBV19 to TRBJ2-1; TRBD2 matches at 11 bases. V was pared by 7 bases and J by 15 bases, with 17 bases of the junction left unmatched. This CDR3 comprises 15 residues. CDR1 is LNHDA and CDR2 is SQIVND in the germline V gene (reference sequence). CDR3 sequence reads: CASIRTGTSGTRLFF. The CDR3 DNA follows: TGTGCCAGTATCAGAACCGGGACTAGCGGCACCCGGCTGTTCTTC.

As to this clone: Other nucleotide sequences from this sample produce the same CDR3. The V and J genes are TRBV5-1 and TRBJ1-1, with a possible D match to TRBD1 (6 bases). There are 13 residues in the CDR3. V was pared by 5 bases and J by 2 bases, with 10 bases between. Germline V gives CDR1 SGHRS, CDR2 YFSETQ. As DNA, the CDR3 is TGCGCCAGCAGAACTGGGGGCAACACTGAAGCTTTCTTT. This encodes CASRTGGNTEAFF.

The V call is TRBV13, the J call TRBJ1-5; D not resolved. V dropped 5 bases and J dropped 6 bases, with 17 bases sitting between them. In germline, CDR1 is PRHDT, CDR2 FYEKMQ (reference sequence). The CDR3 is made up of 15 amino acids. This chain's CDR3 is CASSQHGVYGQPQHF. The CDR3 coding sequence is TGTGCCAGCAGCCAGCACGGGGTCTATGGTCAGCCCCAGCATTTT.

The rearrangement joins TRBV7-2 to TRBJ2-5; 10 nucleotides agree with TRBD1. The trim removed 5 bases at V and 3 bases at J, leaving 6 bases unmatched. From germline, CDR1 is SGHTA and CDR2 FQGNSA. The CDR3 contains 15 residues. The CDR3 region has the DNA TGTGCCAGCAGCACCCAAGGGACAGGGGAAGAGACCCAGTACTTC. It is translated as CASSTQGTGEETQYF.

This rearrangement joins TRBV5-1 to TRBJ2-1, with 7 bases matching TRBD2. Germline V gene data show CDR1 as SGHRS and CDR2 as YFSETQ. The CDR3 is 13 amino acids. V was clipped by 4 bases and J by 5 bases; unmatched bases: 3. In DNA, the CDR3 is TGCGCCAGCAGCCCGGGACTAAACAATGAGCAGTTCTTC. Translation: CASSPGLNNEQFF.

The chain couples TRBV5-5 to TRBJ2-7, with 10 bases fitting TRBD1. The CDR3 has 15 amino acids. The V gene's germline CDR1 is SGHKS and CDR2 YYEKEE (reference sequence). V trimming: 5 bases; J trimming: 3 bases; junction bases outside the gene matches: 8. The CDR3 here is CASSPGQGDYYEQYF. The CDR3 DNA sequence: TGTGCCAGCAGTCCCGGACAGGGGGATTACTACGAGCAGTACTTC. The full variable domain, its missing parts supplied by reference TRBV5-5 and TRBJ2-7, is DAGVTQSPTHLIKTRGQQVTLRCSPISGHKSVSWYQQVLGQGPQFIFQYYEKEERGRGNFPDRFSARQFPNYSSELNVNALLLGDSALYLCASSPGQGDYYEQYFGPGTRLTVT.

This chain joins TRBV19 and TRBJ2-7; 7 nucleotides agree with TRBD2. J gave up 1 base and V 1 base, and 13 bases lay outside the gene matches. This CDR3 comprises 18 residues. CDR1 is LNHDA and CDR2 is SQIVND in the germline V gene (reference sequence). This CDR3 reads CASSIGFLGDYRSYEQYF. CDR3 nucleotide sequence: TGTGCCAGTAGTATAGGTTTTTTAGGGGACTACAGATCCTACGAGCAGTACTTC. Using reference TRBV19 and TRBJ2-7 for the parts outside the CDR3, the full variable domain is DGGITQSPKYLFRKEGQNVTLSCEQNLNHDAMYWYRQDPGQGLRLIYYSQIVNDFQKGDIAEGYSVSREKKESFPLTVTSAQKNPTAFYLCASSIGFLGDYRSYEQYFGPGTRLTVT.